This TCR beta chain was sequenced during a study of early T cells in non-severe SARS-CoV-2 infection. Overall study: Sequencing of unsorted whole blood was done on bulk RNA, leaving chains unpaired.

This clonotype was seen more than once but under ten times. Its cognate antigen is unknown. Overall study results and limits: Comparison of clonotypes with VDJdb favored anti-spike CD8 responses while missing private and CD4 specificities.

Unique molecular identifier tags were affixed to discrete cDNA molecules. TCRdb reanalysed the 5' RACE reads using MiXCR and keeps one entry per CDR3 protein. Seen here are roughly 64,000 distinct CDR3 sequences, approximately 10% observed once, and the top ten hold roughly 3%. The sequence was obtained from an adult who was a healthcare worker with PCR-confirmed SARS-CoV-2 infection or an uninfected control (not recorded which). This material consisted of whole blood, taken at baseline.

CDR3 amino acids: CASSDPTRLGETQYF. As DNA, the CDR3 is TGTGCCAGCAGTGATCCGACTCGCCTCGGGGAGACCCAGTACTTC. The V call is TRBV2, the J call TRBJ2-5, with D unresolved. Looked up from germline, CDR1 is SNHLY and CDR2 is FYNNEI. V shed 3 bases and J shed 5 bases, with 16 bases lying between them. This CDR3 contains 15 residues.